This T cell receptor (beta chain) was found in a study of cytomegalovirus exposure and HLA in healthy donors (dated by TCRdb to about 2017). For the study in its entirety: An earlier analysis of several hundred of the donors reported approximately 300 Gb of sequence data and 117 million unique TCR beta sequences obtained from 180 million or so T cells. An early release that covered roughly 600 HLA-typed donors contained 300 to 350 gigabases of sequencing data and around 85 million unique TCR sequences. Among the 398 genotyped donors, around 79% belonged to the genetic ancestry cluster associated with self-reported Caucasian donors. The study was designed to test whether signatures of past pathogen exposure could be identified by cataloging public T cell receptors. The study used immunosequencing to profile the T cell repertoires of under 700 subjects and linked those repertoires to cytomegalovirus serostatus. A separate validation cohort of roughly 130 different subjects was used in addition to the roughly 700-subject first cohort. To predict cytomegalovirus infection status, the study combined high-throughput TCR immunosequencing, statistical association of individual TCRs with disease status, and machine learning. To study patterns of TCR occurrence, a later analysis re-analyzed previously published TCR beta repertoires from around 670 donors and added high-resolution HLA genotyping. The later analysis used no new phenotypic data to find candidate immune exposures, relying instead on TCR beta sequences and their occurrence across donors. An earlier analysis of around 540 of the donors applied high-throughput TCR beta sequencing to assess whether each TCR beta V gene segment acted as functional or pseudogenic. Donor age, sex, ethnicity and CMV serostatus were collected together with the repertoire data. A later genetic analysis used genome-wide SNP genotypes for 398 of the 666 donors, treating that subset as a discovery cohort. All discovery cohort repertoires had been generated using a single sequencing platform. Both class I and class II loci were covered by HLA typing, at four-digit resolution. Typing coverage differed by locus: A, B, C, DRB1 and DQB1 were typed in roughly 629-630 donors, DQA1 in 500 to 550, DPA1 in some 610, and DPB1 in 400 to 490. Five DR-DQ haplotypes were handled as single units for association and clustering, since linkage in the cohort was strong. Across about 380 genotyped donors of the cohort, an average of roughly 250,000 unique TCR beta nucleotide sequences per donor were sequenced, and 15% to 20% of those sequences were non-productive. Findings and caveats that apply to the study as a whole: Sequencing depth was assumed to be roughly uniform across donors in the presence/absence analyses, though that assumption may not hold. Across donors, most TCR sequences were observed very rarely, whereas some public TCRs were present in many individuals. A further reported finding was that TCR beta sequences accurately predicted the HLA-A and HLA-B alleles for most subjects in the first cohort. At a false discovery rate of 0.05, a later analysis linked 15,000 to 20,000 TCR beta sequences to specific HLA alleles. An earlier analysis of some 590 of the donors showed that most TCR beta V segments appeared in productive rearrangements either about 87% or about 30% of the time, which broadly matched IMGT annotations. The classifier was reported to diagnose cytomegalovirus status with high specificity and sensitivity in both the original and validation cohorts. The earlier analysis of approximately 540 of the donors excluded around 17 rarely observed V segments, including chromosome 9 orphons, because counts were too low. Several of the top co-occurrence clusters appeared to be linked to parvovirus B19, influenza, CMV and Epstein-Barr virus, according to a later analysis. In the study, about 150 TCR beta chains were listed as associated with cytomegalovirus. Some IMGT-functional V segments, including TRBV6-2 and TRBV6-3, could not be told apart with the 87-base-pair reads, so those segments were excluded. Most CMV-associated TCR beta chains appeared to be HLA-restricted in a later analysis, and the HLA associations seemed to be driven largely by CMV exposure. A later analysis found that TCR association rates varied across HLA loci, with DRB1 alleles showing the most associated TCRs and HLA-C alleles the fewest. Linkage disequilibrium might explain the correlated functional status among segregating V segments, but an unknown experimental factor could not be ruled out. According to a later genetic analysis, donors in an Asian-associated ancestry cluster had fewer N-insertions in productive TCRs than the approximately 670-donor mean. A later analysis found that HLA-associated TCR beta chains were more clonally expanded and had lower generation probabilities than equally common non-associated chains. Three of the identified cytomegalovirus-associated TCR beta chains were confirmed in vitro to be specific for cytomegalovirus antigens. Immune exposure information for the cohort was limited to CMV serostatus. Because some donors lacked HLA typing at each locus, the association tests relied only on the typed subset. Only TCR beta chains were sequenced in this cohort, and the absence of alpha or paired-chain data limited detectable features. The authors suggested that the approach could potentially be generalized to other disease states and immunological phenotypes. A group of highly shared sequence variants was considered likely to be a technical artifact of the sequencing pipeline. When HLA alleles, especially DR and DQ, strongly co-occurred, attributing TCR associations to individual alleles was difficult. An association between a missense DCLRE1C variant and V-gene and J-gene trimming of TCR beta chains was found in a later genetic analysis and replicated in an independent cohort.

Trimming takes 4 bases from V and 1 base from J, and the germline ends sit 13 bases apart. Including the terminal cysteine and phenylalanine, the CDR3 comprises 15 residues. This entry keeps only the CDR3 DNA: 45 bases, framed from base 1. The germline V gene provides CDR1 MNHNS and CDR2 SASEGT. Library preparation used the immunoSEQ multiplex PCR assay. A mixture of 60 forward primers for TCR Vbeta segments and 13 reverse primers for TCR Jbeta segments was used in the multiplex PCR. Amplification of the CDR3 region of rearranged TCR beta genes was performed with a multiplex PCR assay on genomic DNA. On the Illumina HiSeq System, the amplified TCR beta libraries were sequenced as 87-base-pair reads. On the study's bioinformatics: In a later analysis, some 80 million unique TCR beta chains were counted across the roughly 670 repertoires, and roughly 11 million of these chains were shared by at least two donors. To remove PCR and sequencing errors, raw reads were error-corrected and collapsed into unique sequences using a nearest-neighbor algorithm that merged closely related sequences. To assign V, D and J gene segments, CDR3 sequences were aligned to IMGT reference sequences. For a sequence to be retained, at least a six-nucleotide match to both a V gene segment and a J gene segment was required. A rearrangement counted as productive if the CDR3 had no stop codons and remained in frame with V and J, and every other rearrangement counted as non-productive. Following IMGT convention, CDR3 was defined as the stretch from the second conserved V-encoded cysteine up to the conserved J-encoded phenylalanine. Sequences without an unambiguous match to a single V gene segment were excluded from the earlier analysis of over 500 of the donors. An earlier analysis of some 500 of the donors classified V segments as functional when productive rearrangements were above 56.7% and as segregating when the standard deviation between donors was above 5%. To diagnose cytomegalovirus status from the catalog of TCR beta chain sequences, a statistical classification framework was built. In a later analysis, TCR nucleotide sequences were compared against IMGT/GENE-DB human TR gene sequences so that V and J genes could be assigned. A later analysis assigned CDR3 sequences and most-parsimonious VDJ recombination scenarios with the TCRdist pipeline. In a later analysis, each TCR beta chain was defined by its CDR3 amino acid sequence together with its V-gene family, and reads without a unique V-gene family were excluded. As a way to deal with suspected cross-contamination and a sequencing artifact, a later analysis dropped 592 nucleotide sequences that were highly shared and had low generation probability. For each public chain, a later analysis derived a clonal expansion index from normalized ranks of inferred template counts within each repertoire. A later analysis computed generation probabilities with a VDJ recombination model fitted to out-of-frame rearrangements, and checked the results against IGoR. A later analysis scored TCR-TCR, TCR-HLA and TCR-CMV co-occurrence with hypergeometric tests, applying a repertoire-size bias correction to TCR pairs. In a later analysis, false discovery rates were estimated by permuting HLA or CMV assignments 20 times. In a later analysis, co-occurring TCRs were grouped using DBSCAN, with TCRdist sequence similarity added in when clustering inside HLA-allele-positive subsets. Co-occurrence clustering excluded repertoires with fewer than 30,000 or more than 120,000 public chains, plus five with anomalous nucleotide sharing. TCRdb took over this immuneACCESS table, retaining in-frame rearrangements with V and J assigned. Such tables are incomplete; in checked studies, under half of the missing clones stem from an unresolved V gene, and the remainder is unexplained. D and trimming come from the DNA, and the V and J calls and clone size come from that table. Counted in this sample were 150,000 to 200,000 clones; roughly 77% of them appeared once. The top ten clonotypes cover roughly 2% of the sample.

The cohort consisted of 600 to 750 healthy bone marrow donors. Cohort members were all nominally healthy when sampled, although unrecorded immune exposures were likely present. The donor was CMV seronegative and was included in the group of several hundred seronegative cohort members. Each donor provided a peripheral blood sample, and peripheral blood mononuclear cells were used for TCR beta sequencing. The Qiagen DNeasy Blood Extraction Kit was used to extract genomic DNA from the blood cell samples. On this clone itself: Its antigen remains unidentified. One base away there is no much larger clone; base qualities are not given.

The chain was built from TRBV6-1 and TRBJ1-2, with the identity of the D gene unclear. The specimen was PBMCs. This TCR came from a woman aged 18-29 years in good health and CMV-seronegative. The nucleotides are TGTGCCAGCAGTGGGGCGAGAGTACGTAACTATGGCTACACCTTC. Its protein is CASSGARVRNYGYTF.